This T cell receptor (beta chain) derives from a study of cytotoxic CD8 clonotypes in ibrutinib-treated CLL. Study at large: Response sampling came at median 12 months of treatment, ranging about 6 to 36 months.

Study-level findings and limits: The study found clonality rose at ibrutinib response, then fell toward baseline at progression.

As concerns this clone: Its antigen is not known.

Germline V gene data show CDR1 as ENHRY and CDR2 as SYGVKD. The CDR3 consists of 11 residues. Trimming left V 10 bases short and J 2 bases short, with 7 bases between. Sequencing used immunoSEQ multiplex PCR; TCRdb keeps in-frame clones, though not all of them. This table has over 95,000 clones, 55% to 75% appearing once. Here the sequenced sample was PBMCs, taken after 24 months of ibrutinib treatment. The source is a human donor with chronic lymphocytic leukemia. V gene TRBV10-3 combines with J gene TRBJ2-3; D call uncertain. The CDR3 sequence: CATTHTDTQYF. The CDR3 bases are TGTGCCACGACCCACACAGATACGCAGTATTTT.